This T cell receptor beta chain was profiled in a study of blood T cells in healthy people across ages. Study observations and caveats: When one million T cells were used, diversity estimates were thought to be underestimates.

Next came a second PCR, run for about 7 to 12 cycles, which used a sample-barcoded 5' primer along with a J-beta primer mix. TCRdb independently ran MiXCR on the 5' RACE reads; one entry per CDR3 protein. This table has about 1,400,000 distinct CDR3 sequences, approximately 38% appearing once. This clonotype was seen a handful of times. No antigen is known for it. The CDR3 is 15 residues long. Deletions cut 5 bases from V and 0 bases from J, with 13 bases between. Germline loops: CDR1 SGHVS, CDR2 FQNEAQ. Sequencing input: blood. V is TRBV7-8 and J is TRBJ1-1, with D possibly TRBD1 on 5 matching bases. The receptor was derived from a woman in her late teens or twenties in good health. CDR3 DNA sequence: TGTGCCAGCAGCCCCTGGGGGGGGATGAACACTGAAGCTTTCTTT. Translating it yields CASSPWGGMNTEAFF.